Given below is one TCR beta chain in context. Its antigen is currently unknown. This specimen belongs to a study of T cell responses to AZD1222 COVID-19 vaccine. Regarding the study as a whole: Reportedly, close to half of spike-specific TCRs are directed against unmutated variant regions. Vaccine-related CD4 TCRs covered spike, predominating at 160-218 and 743-854. Clonal diversity may have been underestimated, and the donors were mostly white British, with more females than males.

Per the germline V gene, CDR1 is SNHLY and CDR2 is FYNNEI. This CDR3 is 15 amino acids long. J lost 4 bases, V lost 5 bases, and 6 bases had no gene match. Sequenced by immunoSEQ multiplex PCR; TCRdb stores in-frame clones only, minus some. Counted here are tens of thousands of clones, roughly nine tenths occurring once; the ten biggest clones make up approximately 15%. This chain connects TRBV2 to TRBJ2-1; TRBD2 matches 9 bases. The origin of this receptor is an adult in good health. The sequences come from peripheral blood, collected on day 0 of AZD1222 vaccination. The chain's CDR3 is CASSTWAGGYNEQFF. CDR3 nucleotides: TGTGCCAGCAGTACATGGGCGGGAGGGTACAATGAGCAGTTCTTC. The entire variable domain, with the rest obtained from reference TRBV2 and TRBJ2-1, is as follows: EPEVTQTPSHQVTQMGQEVILRCVPISNHLYFYWYRQILGQKVEFLVSFYNNEISEKSEIFDDQFSVERPDGSNFTLKIRSTKLEDSAMYFCASSTWAGGYNEQFFGPGTRLTVL.